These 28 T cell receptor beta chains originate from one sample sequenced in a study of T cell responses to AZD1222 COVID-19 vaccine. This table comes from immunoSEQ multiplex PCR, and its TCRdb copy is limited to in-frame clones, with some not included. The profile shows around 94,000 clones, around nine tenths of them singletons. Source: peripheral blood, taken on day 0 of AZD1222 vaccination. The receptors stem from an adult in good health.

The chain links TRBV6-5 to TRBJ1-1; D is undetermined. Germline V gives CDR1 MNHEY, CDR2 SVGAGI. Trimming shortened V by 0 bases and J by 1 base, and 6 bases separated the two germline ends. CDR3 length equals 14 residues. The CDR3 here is CASSYSPGNTEAFF. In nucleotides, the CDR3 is TGTGCCAGCAGTTACTCCCCAGGGAACACTGAAGCTTTCTTT.

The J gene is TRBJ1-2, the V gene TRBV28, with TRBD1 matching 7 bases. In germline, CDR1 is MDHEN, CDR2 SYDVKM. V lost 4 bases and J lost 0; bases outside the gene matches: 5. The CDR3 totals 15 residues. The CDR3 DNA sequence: TGTGCCAGCAGTTCCTCGGGACAGTCTAACTATGGCTACACCTTC. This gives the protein CASSSSGQSNYGYTF.

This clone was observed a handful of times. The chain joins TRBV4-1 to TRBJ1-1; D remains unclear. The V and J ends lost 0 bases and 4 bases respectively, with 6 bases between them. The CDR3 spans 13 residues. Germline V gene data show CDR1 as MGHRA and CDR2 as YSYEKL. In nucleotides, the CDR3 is TGCGCCAGCAGCCAAGATCGACGCACTGAAGCTTTCTTT. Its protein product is CASSQDRRTEAFF.

CDR3 coding DNA: TGTGCCAGCAGCCAAGTCAAAAACATTCAGTACTTC. This encodes CASSQVKNIQYF. This chain links TRBV3-1 (or the pseudogene TRBV3-2) with TRBJ2-4; D is unclear. The ends were cut back, 1 base at V and 3 bases at J, with 1 base in the middle. The CDR3 contains 12 residues. Germline CDR1 is LGHDT and CDR2 is YNNKEL (reference sequence).

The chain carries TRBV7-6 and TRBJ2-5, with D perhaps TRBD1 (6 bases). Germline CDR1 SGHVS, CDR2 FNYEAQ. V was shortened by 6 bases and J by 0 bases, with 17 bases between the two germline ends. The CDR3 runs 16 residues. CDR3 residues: CASRLTSRDNQETQYF. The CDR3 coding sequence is TGTGCCAGCAGACTAACAAGCCGGGACAACCAAGAGACCCAGTACTTC.

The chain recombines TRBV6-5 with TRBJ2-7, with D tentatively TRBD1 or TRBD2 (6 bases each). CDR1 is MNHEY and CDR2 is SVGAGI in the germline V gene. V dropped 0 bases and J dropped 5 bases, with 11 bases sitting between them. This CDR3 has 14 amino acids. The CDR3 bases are TGTGCCAGCAGTTACTCCCCGGGGGCAGACGAGCAGTACTTC. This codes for CASSYSPGADEQYF.

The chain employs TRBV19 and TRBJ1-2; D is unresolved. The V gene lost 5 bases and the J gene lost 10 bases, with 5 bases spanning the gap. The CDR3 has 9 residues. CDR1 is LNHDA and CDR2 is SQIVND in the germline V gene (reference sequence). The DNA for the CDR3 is TGTGCCAGTAGTCGTATCTACACCTTC. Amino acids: CASSRIYTF.

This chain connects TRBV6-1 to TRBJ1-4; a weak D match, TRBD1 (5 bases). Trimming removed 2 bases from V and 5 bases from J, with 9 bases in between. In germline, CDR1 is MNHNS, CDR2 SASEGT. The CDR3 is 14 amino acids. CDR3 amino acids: CASSESWGNEKLFF. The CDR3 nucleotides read TGTGCCAGCAGTGAATCGTGGGGGAATGAAAAACTGTTTTTT.

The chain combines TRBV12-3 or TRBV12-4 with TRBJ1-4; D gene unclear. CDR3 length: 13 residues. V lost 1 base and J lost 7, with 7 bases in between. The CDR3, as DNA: TGTGCCAGCAGTTTAGGGTTAGGTGAAAAACTGTTTTTT. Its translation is CASSLGLGEKLFF.

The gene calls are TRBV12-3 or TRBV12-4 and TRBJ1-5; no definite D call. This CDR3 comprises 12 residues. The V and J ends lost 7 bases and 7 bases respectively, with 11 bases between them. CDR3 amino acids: CASTGPGQPQHF. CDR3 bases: TGTGCCAGCACCGGACCGGGGCAGCCCCAGCATTTT.

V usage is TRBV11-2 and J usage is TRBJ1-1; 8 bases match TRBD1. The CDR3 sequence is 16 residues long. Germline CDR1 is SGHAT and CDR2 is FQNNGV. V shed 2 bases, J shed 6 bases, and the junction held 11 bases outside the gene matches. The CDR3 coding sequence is TGTGCCAGCAGCTTATCTTCGACAGGGGCGGGGGCTGAAGCTTTCTTT. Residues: CASSLSSTGAGAEAFF.

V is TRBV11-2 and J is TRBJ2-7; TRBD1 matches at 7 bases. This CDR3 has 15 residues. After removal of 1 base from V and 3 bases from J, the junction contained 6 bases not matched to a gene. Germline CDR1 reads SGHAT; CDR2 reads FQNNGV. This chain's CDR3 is CASSLAPGGFYEQYF. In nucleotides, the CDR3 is TGTGCCAGCAGCTTAGCTCCAGGGGGATTCTACGAGCAGTACTTC.

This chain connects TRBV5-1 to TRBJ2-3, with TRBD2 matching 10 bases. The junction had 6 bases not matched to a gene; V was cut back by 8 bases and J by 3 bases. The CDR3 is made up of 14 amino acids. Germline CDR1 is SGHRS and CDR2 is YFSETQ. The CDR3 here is CASRGGLATDTQYF. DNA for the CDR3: TGCGCCAGTAGGGGGGGACTAGCGACAGATACGCAGTATTTT.

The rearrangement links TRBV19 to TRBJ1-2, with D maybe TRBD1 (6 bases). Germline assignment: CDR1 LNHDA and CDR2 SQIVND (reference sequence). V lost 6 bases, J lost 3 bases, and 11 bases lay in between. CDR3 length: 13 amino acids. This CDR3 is CASSEGGDYGYTF. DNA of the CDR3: TGTGCCAGTAGCGAGGGGGGAGACTATGGCTACACCTTC.

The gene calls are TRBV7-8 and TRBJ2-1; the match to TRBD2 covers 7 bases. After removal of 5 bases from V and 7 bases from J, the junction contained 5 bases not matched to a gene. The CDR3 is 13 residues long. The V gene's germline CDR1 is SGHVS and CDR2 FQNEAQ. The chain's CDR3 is CASSLGTINEQFF. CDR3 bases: TGTGCCAGCAGCCTCGGGACTATAAATGAGCAGTTCTTC.

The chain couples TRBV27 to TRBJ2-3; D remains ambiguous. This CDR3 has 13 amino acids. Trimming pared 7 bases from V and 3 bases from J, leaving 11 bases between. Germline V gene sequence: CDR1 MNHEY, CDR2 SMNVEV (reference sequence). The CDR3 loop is CASNPRGTDTQYF. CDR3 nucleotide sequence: TGTGCCAGCAACCCACGTGGGACAGATACGCAGTATTTT.

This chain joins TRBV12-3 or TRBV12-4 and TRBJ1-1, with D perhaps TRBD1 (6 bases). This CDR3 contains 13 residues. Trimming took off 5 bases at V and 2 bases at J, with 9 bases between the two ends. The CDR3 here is CASSPGTNTEAFF. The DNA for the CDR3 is TGTGCCAGCAGTCCTGGGACAAACACTGAAGCTTTCTTT.

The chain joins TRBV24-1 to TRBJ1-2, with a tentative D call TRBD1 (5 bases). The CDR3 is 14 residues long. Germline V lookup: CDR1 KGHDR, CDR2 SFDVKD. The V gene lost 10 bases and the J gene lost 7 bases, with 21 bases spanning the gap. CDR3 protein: CATSVGAGSFGYTF. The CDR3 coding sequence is TGTGCCACATCGGTTGGGGCAGGGTCTTTTGGCTACACCTTC.

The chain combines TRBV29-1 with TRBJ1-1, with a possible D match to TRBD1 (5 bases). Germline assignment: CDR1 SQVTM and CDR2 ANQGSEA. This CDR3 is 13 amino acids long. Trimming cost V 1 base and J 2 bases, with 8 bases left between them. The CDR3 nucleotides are TGCAGCGTTGAAGCCGGGACCAACACTGAAGCTTTCTTT. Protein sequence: CSVEAGTNTEAFF. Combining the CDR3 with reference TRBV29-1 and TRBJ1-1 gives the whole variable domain SAVISQKPSRDICQRGTSLTIQCQVDSQVTMMFWYRQQPGQSLTLIATANQGSEATYESGFVIDKFPISRPNLTFSTLTVSNMSPEDSSIYLCSVEAGTNTEAFFGQGTRLTVV.

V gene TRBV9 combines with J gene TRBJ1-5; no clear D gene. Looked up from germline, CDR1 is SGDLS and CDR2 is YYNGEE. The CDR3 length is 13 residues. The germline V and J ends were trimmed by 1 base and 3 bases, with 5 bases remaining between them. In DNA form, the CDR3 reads TGTGCCAGCAGCGTACAGCCCAATCAGCCCCAGCATTTT. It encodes CASSVQPNQPQHF. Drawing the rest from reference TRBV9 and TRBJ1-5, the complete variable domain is DSGVTQTPKHLITATGQRVTLRCSPRSGDLSVYWYQQSLDQGLQFLIQYYNGEERAKGNILERFSAQQFPDLHSELNLSSLELGDSALYFCASSVQPNQPQHFGDGTRLSIL.

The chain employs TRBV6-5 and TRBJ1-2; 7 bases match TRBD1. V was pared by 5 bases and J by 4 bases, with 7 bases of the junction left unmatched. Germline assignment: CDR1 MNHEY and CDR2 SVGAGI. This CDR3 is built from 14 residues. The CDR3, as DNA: TGTGCCAGCAGTCCCCTGACAGGGACCTATGGCTACACCTTC. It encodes CASSPLTGTYGYTF.

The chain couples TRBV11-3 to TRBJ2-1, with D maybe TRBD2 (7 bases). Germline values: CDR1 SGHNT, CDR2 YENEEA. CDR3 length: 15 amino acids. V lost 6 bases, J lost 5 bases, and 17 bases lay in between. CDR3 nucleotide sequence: TGTGCCAGCAGTCACAGGGCTAGCGGCCACAATGAGCAGTTCTTC. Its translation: CASSHRASGHNEQFF.

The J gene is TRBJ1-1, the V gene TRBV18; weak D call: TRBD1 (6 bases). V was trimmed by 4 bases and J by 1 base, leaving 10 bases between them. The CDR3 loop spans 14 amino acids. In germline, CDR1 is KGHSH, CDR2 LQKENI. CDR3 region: CASSLTGANTEAFF. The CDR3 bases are TGTGCCAGCTCACTAACGGGGGCGAACACTGAAGCTTTCTTT.

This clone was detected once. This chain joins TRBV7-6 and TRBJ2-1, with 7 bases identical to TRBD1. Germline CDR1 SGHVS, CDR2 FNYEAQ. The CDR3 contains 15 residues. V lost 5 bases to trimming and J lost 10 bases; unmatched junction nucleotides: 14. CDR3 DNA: TGTGCCAGCAGCCGACAGGGCTTTCAAGGATCCGAGCAGTTCTTC. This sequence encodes CASSRQGFQGSEQFF.

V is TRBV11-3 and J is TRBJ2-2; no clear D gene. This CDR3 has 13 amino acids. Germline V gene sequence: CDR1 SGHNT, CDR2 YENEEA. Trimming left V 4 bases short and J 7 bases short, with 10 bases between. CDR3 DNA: TGTGCCAGCAGCTCCCCGTTCGACGGGGAGCTGTTTTTT. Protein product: CASSSPFDGELFF.

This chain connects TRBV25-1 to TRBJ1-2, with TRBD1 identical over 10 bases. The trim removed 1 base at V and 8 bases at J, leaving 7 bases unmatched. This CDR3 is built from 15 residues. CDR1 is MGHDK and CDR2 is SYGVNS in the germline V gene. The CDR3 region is CASSESGQGLIGYTF. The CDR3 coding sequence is TGTGCCAGCAGTGAATCGGGACAGGGGTTGATAGGCTACACCTTC.

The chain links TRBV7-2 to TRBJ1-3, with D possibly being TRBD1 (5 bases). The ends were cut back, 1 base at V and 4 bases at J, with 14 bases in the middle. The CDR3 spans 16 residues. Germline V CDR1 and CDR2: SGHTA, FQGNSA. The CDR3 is CASSLEGPRSGNTIYF. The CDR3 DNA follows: TGTGCCAGCAGCTTAGAGGGACCCCGGTCCGGAAACACCATATATTTT.

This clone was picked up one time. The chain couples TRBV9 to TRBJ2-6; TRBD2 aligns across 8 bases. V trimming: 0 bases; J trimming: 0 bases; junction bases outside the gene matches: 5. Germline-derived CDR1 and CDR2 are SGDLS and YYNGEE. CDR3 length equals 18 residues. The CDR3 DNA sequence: TGTGCCAGCAGCGTAGCGGGGGGGCAATCCTCTGGGGCCAACGTCCTGACTTTC. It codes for CASSVAGGQSSGANVLTF. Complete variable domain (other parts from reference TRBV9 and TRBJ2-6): DSGVTQTPKHLITATGQRVTLRCSPRSGDLSVYWYQQSLDQGLQFLIQYYNGEERAKGNILERFSAQQFPDLHSELNLSSLELGDSALYFCASSVAGGQSSGANVLTFGAGSRLTVL.